This is a list of T cell receptor beta chains from one sample in a study of beta chain features in type 1 diabetes. Assay: immunoSEQ multiplex PCR; the TCRdb copy retains only in-frame clones and omits some. The data contain 350,000 to 400,000 clones, more than 13% of them singletons. Input material: naive CD4+ T cells from blood. These receptor sequences come from a woman aged 18-35 years in good health. Both conserved end residues are part of each CDR3. Fields, in order: V gene, D gene, CDR3 length, clone size, J gene, CDR3 DNA, CDR3 protein. A D gene is named only where the DNA matches it firmly. Not every row has a clone size; where given, it reads once, few, many or a size class.

TRBV6-4	-	13	-	TRBJ1-1	TGTGCCAGCCGAGCGACAGCGAACACTGAAGCTTTCTTT	CASRATANTEAFF
TRBV18	-	14	-	TRBJ1-2	TGTGCCAGCTCACCGGGGGGGACTAACTATGGCTACACCTTC	CASSPGGTNYGYTF
TRBV5-6	-	13	-	TRBJ2-7	TGTGCCAGCAGAAAGCGGAACTCCTACGAGCAGTACTTC	CASRKRNSYEQYF
TRBV4-2	TRBD2	15	-	TRBJ2-3	TGTGCCAGCAGCCAATCAGCGGGAGCCACAGATACGCAGTATTTT	CASSQSAGATDTQYF
TRBV4-1	TRBD2	15	-	TRBJ2-3	TGCGCCAGCAGCCAAGGTGGTTCGCGGGGGGATACGCAGTATTTT	CASSQGGSRGDTQYF
TRBV4-3	-	16	few	TRBJ2-1	TGCGCCAGCAGCCAAGATTTCGGGGGACGAGTTGGAGAGCAGTTCTTC	CASSQDFGGRVGEQFF
TRBV27	TRBD1	14	few	TRBJ1-2	TGTGCCACCTGCGGGACAGGGAGTAAGAATGGCTACACCTTC	CATCGTGSKNGYTF
TRBV5-6	-	16	-	TRBJ2-6	TGTGCCAGCAGCTTCGCCCAGGGTTCTGGGGCCAACGTCCTGACTTTC	CASSFAQGSGANVLTF
TRBV29-1	TRBD1	13	few	TRBJ1-2	TGCAGCGTAGTCACAGGGGTGGGTGATGGCTACACCTTC	CSVVTGVGDGYTF
TRBV7-2	-	16	few	TRBJ1-5	TGTGCCAGCAGCTTATCAAGCCAGGGGAGCAATCAGCCCCAGCATTTT	CASSLSSQGSNQPQHF
TRBV29-1	-	15	-	TRBJ1-2	TGCAGCGTGCGGGAGCGGGGATCGGCTAACTATGGCTACACCTTC	CSVRERGSANYGYTF
TRBV4-1	-	15	once	TRBJ2-7	TGCGCCAGCAGCCAAGGGCAGGGGATTTGGAGCGAGCAGTACTTC	CASSQGQGIWSEQYF
TRBV30	-	12	-	TRBJ2-2	TGTGCCTGGAATAGGGGGTCCGGGGAGCTGTTTTTT	CAWNRGSGELFF
TRBV10-3	TRBD1	14	-	TRBJ2-1	TGTGCCATCAGTGGACAGGGATCCTACAATGAGCAGTTCTTC	CAISGQGSYNEQFF
TRBV15	TRBD2	16	few	TRBJ2-2	TGTGCCACCAGCAGAGGGGGGCGGGGGGTCACCGGGGAGCTGTTTTTT	CATSRGGRGVTGELFF
TRBV11-3	-	15	few	TRBJ2-5	TGTGCCAGCAGCTTAGAGGGCAGGGGATATGAGACCCAGTACTTC	CASSLEGRGYETQYF
TRBV6-5	-	13	-	TRBJ1-5	TGTGCCAGCAGTTCACAGAAGGCCCAGCCCCAGCATTTT	CASSSQKAQPQHF
TRBV7-3	TRBD1	17	few	TRBJ2-2	TGTGCCAGCAGCCCTCGGACAGGGGGGTCGAACACCGGGGAGCTGTTTTTT	CASSPRTGGSNTGELFF
TRBV30	-	15	few	TRBJ1-1	TGTGCCGGTGGTCGGGGACTCCCAATGAACACTGAAGCTTTCTTT	CAGGRGLPMNTEAFF
TRBV7-2	TRBD2	15	-	TRBJ2-5	TGTGCCAGCAGCTTAACTAGCGGGAGTTGGGAGACCCAGTACTTC	CASSLTSGSWETQYF
TRBV28	-	13	-	TRBJ2-7	TGTGCCAGCAGTCTGGCATATGGAGACGAGCAGTACTTC	CASSLAYGDEQYF
TRBV7-9	-	15	few	TRBJ2-4	TGTGCCAGCAGCTTAGTGGAGGGGGCGAAAAACATTCAGTACTTC	CASSLVEGAKNIQYF